The next 18 T cell receptor beta chains were all read from a single sample in a study of blood T cell repertoires in COVID-19. Assay used: immunoSEQ multiplex PCR; TCRdb lists only in-frame clones, some missing. The sample includes roughly 120,000 clones, around 86% of them seen just once. Sequenced sample: peripheral blood. The receptors here all came from a man aged 80 or over with acute or convalescent COVID-19.

The chain's CDR3 is CASSPIDRGQSNEKLFF. The CDR3 DNA sequence: TGTGCCAGCAGCCCTATCGACAGGGGGCAATCAAATGAAAAACTGTTTTTT. The chain carries TRBV6-2 or TRBV6-3 and TRBJ1-4; 10 bases map to TRBD1. CDR1 is MNHEY, CDR2 SVGEGT, per germline. After removal of 6 bases from V and 5 bases from J, the junction contained 12 bases not matched to a gene. The CDR3 has 17 residues.

This chain joins TRBV5-1 and TRBJ2-2; 13 nucleotides agree with TRBD2. V shed 6 bases and J 7 bases; nucleotides not matched to a gene: 12. The germline V gene encodes CDR1 SGHRS and CDR2 YFSETQ. The CDR3 sequence is 17 residues long. CDR3 amino acids: CASIPGLAGKMGGELFF. The CDR3 DNA sequence: TGCGCCAGCATCCCGGGACTAGCGGGGAAGATGGGCGGGGAGCTGTTTTTT.

A single count supports this clone. The chain links TRBV30 to TRBJ1-1; 7 bases fit TRBD1. The CDR3 contains 13 residues. Germline loops: CDR1 GTSNPN, CDR2 SVGIG (reference sequence). V shed 4 bases and J 3 bases; nucleotides not matched to a gene: 5. The CDR3 sequence: CAWKTGADTEAFF. The CDR3 coding sequence is TGTGCCTGGAAAACAGGGGCGGACACTGAAGCTTTCTTT.

The V and J genes are TRBV21-1 and TRBJ2-5; TRBD2, the table's D call, lacks a check against the DNA. TRBV21-1 is marked as a pseudogene. CDR3 length: 14 amino acids. The DNA for the CDR3 is TGTGCCGGCCTAAGGGGGGGGTACCAAGAGACCCAGTACTTC. Its protein product is CAGLRGGYQETQYF.

The rearrangement links TRBV30 to TRBJ2-3, with TRBD2 matching 12 bases. This CDR3 is built from 17 residues. Germline V CDR1 and CDR2: GTSNPN, SVGIG (reference sequence). V shed 8 bases, J shed 0 bases, and the junction held 12 bases outside the gene matches. The CDR3, as DNA: TGTGCCCAAGCCCGGCTAGCGGGGGGGCCAAGCACAGATACGCAGTATTTT. It codes for CAQARLAGGPSTDTQYF.

The rearrangement uses TRBV19 and TRBJ1-1, with D unclear. Per the germline V gene, CDR1 is LNHDA and CDR2 is SQIVND (reference sequence). The CDR3 is 16 amino acids. Trimming removed 0 bases from V and 0 bases from J, with 11 bases in between. The CDR3 DNA reads as TGTGCCAGTAGTATAGAAACCAGCGTTATGAACACTGAAGCTTTCTTT. Encoded protein: CASSIETSVMNTEAFF.

Here the CDR3 reads CASSRGGDRRVAFF. Written as DNA, the CDR3 is TGTGCCAGCAGCCGAGGGGGGGACAGGCGGGTAGCTTTCTTT. The chain employs TRBV21-1 and TRBJ1-1; TRBD1, the table's D call, lacks a check against the DNA. TRBV21-1 is a pseudogene segment. The CDR3 has 14 residues.

This clone was detected only a few times. The V call is TRBV7-8, the J call TRBJ2-7, with D possibly TRBD1 on 6 matching bases. V lost 1 base and J 2 bases, leaving 12 bases between the germline ends. CDR1 SGHVS and CDR2 FQNEAQ come from the germline V gene. The CDR3 runs to 15 residues. The CDR3 spells CASSLEQGITYEQYF. CDR3 DNA sequence: TGTGCCAGCAGCTTAGAACAGGGTATAACCTACGAGCAGTACTTC.

The chain is built from TRBV18 and TRBJ2-7; D remains unclear. Germline V CDR1 and CDR2: KGHSH, LQKENI. Trimming took 3 bases from V and 6 from J, leaving 9 bases between them. There are 12 residues in the CDR3. CDR3 in DNA: TGTGCCAGCTCACCTTCAGTACGCGAGCAGTACTTC. Its translation: CASSPSVREQYF.

The chain recombines TRBV7-6 with TRBJ2-5, with 10 bases fitting TRBD2. The CDR3 length is 19 residues. After removal of 2 bases from V and 5 bases from J, the junction contained 17 bases not matched to a gene. Looked up from germline, CDR1 is SGHVS and CDR2 is FNYEAQ. The CDR3 sequence: CASSLNMASGGQLGETQYF. CDR3 nucleotides: TGTGCCAGCAGCTTAAATATGGCTAGCGGGGGCCAACTGGGGGAGACCCAGTACTTC.

The rearrangement links TRBV2 to TRBJ1-2, with D tentatively TRBD1 (6 bases). This CDR3 contains 14 residues. Trimming removed 7 bases from V and 0 bases from J, with 12 bases in between. The V gene's germline CDR1 is SNHLY and CDR2 FYNNEI. The CDR3 loop reads CASTLQGTNYGYTF. The CDR3 DNA reads as TGTGCCAGCACCTTACAGGGCACTAACTATGGCTACACCTTC.

V and J are TRBV2 and TRBJ1-2, with 7 bases identical to TRBD1. V was pared by 5 bases and J by 4 bases, with 7 bases of the junction left unmatched. The CDR3 runs 14 residues. CDR1 SNHLY and CDR2 FYNNEI come from the germline V gene. The CDR3 DNA sequence: TGTGCCAGCAGTCCTGACAGGGAACTCTATGGCTACACCTTC. Translation: CASSPDRELYGYTF. The full variable domain, in which reference TRBV2 and TRBJ1-2 provide the parts outside the CDR3, is EPEVTQTPSHQVTQMGQEVILRCVPISNHLYFYWYRQILGQKVEFLVSFYNNEISEKSEIFDDQFSVERPDGSNFTLKIRSTKLEDSAMYFCASSPDRELYGYTFGSGTRLTVV.

The chain combines TRBV7-2 with TRBJ2-1, with 13 nucleotides matching TRBD2. Germline trimming cut 5 bases from V and 8 bases from J; bases unmatched to any gene: 6. The germline V gene encodes CDR1 SGHTA and CDR2 FQGNSA. This CDR3 is 15 amino acids long. CDR3 region: CASSLGLAGQDEQFF. The CDR3 DNA reads as TGTGCCAGCAGCCTGGGACTAGCGGGGCAGGATGAGCAGTTCTTC.

The rearrangement links TRBV14 to TRBJ1-2; D unresolved. The V gene's germline CDR1 is SGHDN and CDR2 FVKESK. The CDR3 has 15 residues. The ends were cut back, 4 bases at V and 6 bases at J, with 18 bases in the middle. CDR3 bases: TGTGCCAGCAGCCTAATGTCGGCTGGAGGGAATGGCTACACCTTC. Its translation is CASSLMSAGGNGYTF.

V usage is TRBV4-2 and J usage is TRBJ2-4; the D gene is possibly TRBD2 (6 bases). Trimming took 0 bases from V and 2 from J, leaving 17 bases between them. The CDR3 length is 18 residues. CDR1 LGHNA and CDR2 YNFKEQ come from the germline V gene. The CDR3 spells CASSQDSRTMNPKNIQYF. The CDR3 bases are TGTGCCAGCAGCCAAGATAGTCGGACTATGAACCCCAAAAACATTCAGTACTTC.

The chain has TRBV5-6 and TRBJ2-5; 10 bases agree with TRBD2. V shed 5 bases and J 5 bases; nucleotides not matched to a gene: 9. Germline V gives CDR1 SGHDT, CDR2 YYEEEE. CDR3 size: 15 residues. The CDR3: CASRERGGLLETQYF. The CDR3 nucleotides read TGTGCCAGCAGAGAGCGGGGGGGCCTCCTTGAGACCCAGTACTTC.

The chain has TRBV5-1 and TRBJ2-3; 7 bases fit TRBD1. CDR3 length: 15 residues. Germline trimming cut 3 bases from V and 2 bases from J; bases unmatched to any gene: 6. Germline V lookup: CDR1 SGHRS, CDR2 YFSETQ. CDR3 nucleotide sequence: TGCGCCAGCAGCTCCCGACAGGGTTACACAGATACGCAGTATTTT. Translation: CASSSRQGYTDTQYF.

The V and J genes are TRBV7-3 and TRBJ2-1; D is undetermined. Germline V gives CDR1 SGHTA, CDR2 FQGTGA. The CDR3 consists of 14 residues. The ends were cut back, 5 bases at V and 7 bases at J, with 15 bases in the middle. The CDR3: CASSPVWPWNEQFF. DNA for the CDR3: TGTGCCAGCAGCCCAGTGTGGCCTTGGAATGAGCAGTTCTTC.